Following are 3 T cell receptor beta chains from one sample sequenced in a study of technical replicates of blood from a few donors. The assay was immunoSEQ multiplex PCR, and TCRdb's table has in-frame clones only and misses some. This sample yields about 69,000 clones, of which approximately 88% are seen a single time; about 4.5% belongs to the top ten. Sequencing was performed on PBMCs. These receptors were collected from a human donor in good health. Some clones in this sample may be carry-over from other donors' samples.

J is TRBJ2-7 and V is TRBV5-5; D ambiguous. Germline CDR1 and CDR2: SGHKS and YYEKEE (reference sequence). V was pared by 2 bases and J by 3 bases, with 3 bases between. This CDR3 contains 11 residues. The CDR3 protein is CASSFNYEQYF. The CDR3 DNA follows: TGTGCCAGCAGCTTTAACTACGAGCAGTACTTC.

The chain combines TRBV7-2 with TRBJ2-3, with 9 nucleotides matching TRBD1. The CDR3 runs 16 residues. Germline-derived CDR1 and CDR2 are SGHTA and FQGNSA. V shed 4 bases and J 1 base; nucleotides not matched to a gene: 6. In nucleotides, the CDR3 is TGTGCCAGCAGCTCCAACAGGGGGCGCGGCACAGATACGCAGTATTTT. The encoded protein is CASSSNRGRGTDTQYF.

V and J are TRBV6-1 and TRBJ2-3; 9 nucleotides match TRBD2. Unmatched junction bases numbered 2, after V lost 5 bases and J lost 2 bases. In germline, CDR1 is MNHNS, CDR2 SASEGT. The CDR3 loop spans 14 amino acids. CDR3 nucleotide sequence: TGTGCCAGCAGTATAGCGGGAGCCACAGATACGCAGTATTTT. Amino acid sequence: CASSIAGATDTQYF.